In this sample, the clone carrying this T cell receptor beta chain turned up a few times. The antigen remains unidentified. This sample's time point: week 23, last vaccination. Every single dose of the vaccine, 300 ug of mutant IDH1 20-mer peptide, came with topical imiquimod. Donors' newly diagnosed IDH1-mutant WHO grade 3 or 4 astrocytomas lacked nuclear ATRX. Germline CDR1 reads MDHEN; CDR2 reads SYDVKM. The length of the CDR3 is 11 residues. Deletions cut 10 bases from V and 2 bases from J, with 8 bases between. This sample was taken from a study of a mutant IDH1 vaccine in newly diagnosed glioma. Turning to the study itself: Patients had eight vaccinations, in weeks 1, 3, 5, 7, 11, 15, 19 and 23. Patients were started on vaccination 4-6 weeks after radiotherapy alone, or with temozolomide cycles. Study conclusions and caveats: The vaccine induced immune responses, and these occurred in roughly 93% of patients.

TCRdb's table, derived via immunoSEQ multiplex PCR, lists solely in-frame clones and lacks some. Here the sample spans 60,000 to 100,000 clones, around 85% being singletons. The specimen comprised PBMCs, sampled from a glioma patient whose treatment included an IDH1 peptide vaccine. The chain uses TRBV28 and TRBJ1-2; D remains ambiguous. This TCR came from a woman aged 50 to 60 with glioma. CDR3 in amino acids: CAISVNYGYTF. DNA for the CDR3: TGTGCCATCTCGGTGAACTATGGCTACACCTTC.